The rows below give T cell receptor beta chains drawn from one sample of a study of blood T cell repertoires in COVID-19. The method was immunoSEQ multiplex PCR; TCRdb's version includes in-frame clones alone and lacks a portion of them. The profile shows roughly 65,000 clones, approximately 93% of them singletons. Material for sequencing was peripheral blood. These receptors originate from a man between 65 and 85 years old with active COVID-19. The CDR3 runs from the conserved cysteine through the conserved F or W. A D gene is named only where the DNA matches it firmly. A clone size is listed for some rows: how often the clone was seen (once, few, many), or a class if it is expanded.

size | J | V | D | DNA | CDR3
NA | TRBJ2-4 | TRBV7-2 | NA | TGTGCCAGCAGCTTAATTCCAGGGAAGAACATTCAGTACTTC | CASSLIPGKNIQYF
NA | TRBJ1-2 | TRBV5-5 | NA | TGTGCCAGCAGCTCCCCCTCGACAAGCGGCTATGGCTACACCTTC | CASSSPSTSGYGYTF
NA | TRBJ2-5 | TRBV28 | TRBD2 | TGTGCCAGCAGTTCTCCCCTTACGGGGGGGCAAGAGACCCAGTACTTC | CASSSPLTGGQETQYF
NA | TRBJ2-2 | TRBV15 | TRBD2 | TGTGCCACCAGCAGAGGACACTTAGCGGGGGGCACCGGGGAGCTGTTTTTT | CATSRGHLAGGTGELFF
NA | TRBJ2-1 | TRBV27 | TRBD2 | TGTGCCAGCATTCGAGTGGCTAGCGGGGGTCTCTCCTACAATGAGCAGTTCTTC | CASIRVASGGLSYNEQFF
NA | TRBJ2-5 | TRBV5-4 | NA | TGTGCCAGCAGCGCGGATATCCAAGAGACCCAGTACTTC | CASSADIQETQYF
NA | TRBJ2-1 | TRBV18 | TRBD1 | TGTGCCAGCTCACCGACGGGACAGGGATCCTACAATGAGCAGTTCTTC | CASSPTGQGSYNEQFF
NA | TRBJ2-1 | TRBV5-1 | TRBD2 | TGCGCCAGCAGCTTACAAGTCGGGGGGTTTTACAATGAGCAGTTCTTC | CASSLQVGGFYNEQFF
NA | TRBJ2-3 | TRBV6-5 | NA | TGTGCCAGCAGCCGCGGCGGGCCCACAGATACGCAGTATTTT | CASSRGGPTDTQYF
NA | TRBJ1-3 | TRBV18 | NA | TGTGCCAGCTCACCGGTGAGCTCTGGAAACACCATATATTTT | CASSPVSSGNTIYF
NA | TRBJ2-2 | TRBV10-3 | TRBD1 | TGTGCCATCAGTCACCGGGACAGTTCGAACACCGGGGAGCTGTTTTTT | CAISHRDSSNTGELFF
NA | TRBJ1-2 | TRBV1 | NA | TGCACCAGTAAGACCAGGGAATATGGCTACACCTTC | CTSKTREYGYTF
NA | TRBJ2-5 | TRBV2 | NA | TGTGCCAGCGGGGGCGAGGAGACCCAGTACTTC | CASGGEETQYF
NA | TRBJ2-7 | TRBV4-3 | NA | TGCGCCAGCAGCTCCCAGGCCAGGGGAACCTACGAGCAGTACTTC | CASSSQARGTYEQYF
NA | TRBJ2-5 | TRBV7-8 | NA | TGTGCCAGCAGTTCGGGGGAGCAAGAGACCCAGTACTTC | CASSSGEQETQYF
few | TRBJ1-5 | TRBV3-1/TRBV3-2 | TRBD1 | TGTGCCAGCAGCAGATACAGGGGGTGGGTTCAGCCCCAGCATTTT | CASSRYRGWVQPQHF
NA | TRBJ2-4 | TRBV14 | TRBD2 | TGTGCCAGCAGCCGTCGACTAGCGGGGACTCTAGTTCGGGGCAAAAACATTCAGTACTTC | CASSRRLAGTLVRGKNIQYF
once | TRBJ2-5 | TRBV5-1 | NA | TGCGCCAGCAGCTCGACTAACCAAGAGACCCAGTACTTC | CASSSTNQETQYF
NA | TRBJ2-1 | TRBV10-3 | NA | TGTGCCAGTAGGACTGATTACAATGAGCAGTTCTTC | CASRTDYNEQFF
NA | TRBJ1-4 | TRBV12-3/TRBV12-4 | TRBD1 | TGTGCCAGCAGTACAGGGGGCCGGGAAAAACTGTTTTTT | CASSTGGREKLFF
NA | TRBJ2-5 | TRBV4-1 | NA | TGCGCCAGCAGCCAAGGAGGACGGGGCCAGTACTTC | CASSQGGRGQYF
NA | TRBJ1-1 | TRBV3-1/TRBV3-2 | TRBD1 | TGTGCCAGCAGCCCAGACGACAGGGGACGAGCTTTCTTT | CASSPDDRGRAFF
NA | TRBJ2-7 | TRBV6-6 | TRBD1 | TGTGCCAGCAGTTCTTCCGGGACAGGGGATATCAAGCAGTACTTC | CASSSSGTGDIKQYF
NA | TRBJ1-4 | TRBV29-1 | TRBD1 | TGCAGCGTAGCCGATCAGGGACAGGCTAATGAAAAACTGTTTTTT | CSVADQGQANEKLFF
NA | TRBJ1-2 | TRBV9 | TRBD1 | TGTGCCAGCAGCGTGGGGCAGGGGGTAAACTATGGCTACACCTTC | CASSVGQGVNYGYTF
NA | TRBJ2-3 | TRBV11-3 | TRBD2 | TGTGCCAGCAGCCCAGGGGCTAGCGGGGGTCTCGAGTATTTT | CASSPGASGGLEYF
NA | TRBJ2-5 | TRBV5-1 | NA | TGCGCCAGCAGCTTGGCTAGTTTGGAGACCCAGTACTTC | CASSLASLETQYF
NA | TRBJ1-1 | TRBV29-1 | NA | TGCAGCGTCCGTACAGGGACGGGCACTGAAGCTTTCTTT | CSVRTGTGTEAFF
NA | TRBJ2-3 | TRBV5-6 | TRBD2 | TGTGCCAGCAGCGGACTAGCGGGGGGAGCAGATACGCAGTATTTT | CASSGLAGGADTQYF
once | TRBJ2-3 | TRBV12-3/TRBV12-4 | NA | TGTGCCTCTACGGGAGTCAATGGAGATACGCAGTATTTT | CASTGVNGDTQYF
NA | TRBJ2-1 | TRBV7-2 | NA | TGTGCCAGCAGCCCGGGGGGCCAGGAGCAGTTCTTC | CASSPGGQEQFF
NA | TRBJ1-5 | TRBV19 | TRBD1 | TGTGCCAGTAGTGCCAAAGGGGGCGGCAATCAGCCCCAGCATTTT | CASSAKGGGNQPQHF
NA | TRBJ2-1 | TRBV30 | TRBD2 | TGTGCCTGGAGTAGGGGGACTAGGGAATACAATGAGCAGTTCTTC | CAWSRGTREYNEQFF
NA | TRBJ2-6 | TRBV5-4 | TRBD1 | TGTGCCAGCAGCTCGCCACACGAGGGGGCCCAAATTCTCGGGGCCAACGTCCTGACTTTC | CASSSPHEGAQILGANVLTF
NA | TRBJ1-2 | TRBV27 | NA | TGTGCCAGCAGGCGAACAGGAGGGGAAGGCTATGGCTACACCTTC | CASRRTGGEGYGYTF
NA | TRBJ2-1 | TRBV6-1 | TRBD2 | TGTGCCAGCAGTGTGCTAGCGGGGGGGCCTTACAATGAGCAGTTCTTC | CASSVLAGGPYNEQFF
NA | TRBJ1-2 | TRBV7-3 | TRBD1 | TGTGCCAGCAGCTTATATGGACAGGGGTATGGCTACACCTTC | CASSLYGQGYGYTF
NA | TRBJ2-5 | TRBV3-1/TRBV3-2 | TRBD2 | TGTGCCAGCAGCCAGGGTCGAGGTTCGGGACTAACCCAGTACTTC | CASSQGRGSGLTQYF
NA | TRBJ2-5 | TRBV6-6 | NA | TGTGCCAGCAGTTACGGAGGGCATGGGGAGACCCAGTACTTC | CASSYGGHGETQYF
NA | TRBJ2-1 | TRBV7-2 | NA | TGTGCCAGCAGCTTTGGAGGACTTAGGGAAAATGAGCAGTTCTTC | CASSFGGLRENEQFF
NA | TRBJ1-3 | TRBV5-6 | NA | TGTGCCAGCAGCCCCCGGATAGGCAGGGGAAACACCATATATTTT | CASSPRIGRGNTIYF
NA | TRBJ2-5 | TRBV5-1 | NA | TGCGCCAGCAGCTTGCTTGACAATCAAGAGACCCAGTACTTC | CASSLLDNQETQYF
NA | TRBJ2-2 | TRBV18 | NA | TGTGCCAGCTCACCGACTAGGGGCCCGAACACCGGGGAGCTGTTTTTT | CASSPTRGPNTGELFF
NA | TRBJ2-5 | TRBV29-1 | NA | TGCAGCCAAACAATGGGACTTCAAGAGACCCAGTACTTC | CSQTMGLQETQYF
NA | TRBJ2-3 | TRBV9 | TRBD2 | TGTGCCAGCAGCGCCCGACTAGCGGGGGTCGGTGATACGCAGTATTTT | CASSARLAGVGDTQYF
NA | TRBJ2-1 | TRBV11-3 | TRBD1 | TGTGCCAGCAGCTTTCGGGGACAGGGTGTAAAATACAATGAGCAGTTCTTC | CASSFRGQGVKYNEQFF
NA | TRBJ2-5 | TRBV19 | NA | TGTGCCAGTAGTATAGCTGCCGATACCGGGACCCAGTACTTC | CASSIAADTGTQYF
NA | TRBJ2-2 | TRBV12-3/TRBV12-4 | NA | TGTGCCAGCAGTCTTACAGGGTTCGGGGAGCTGTTTTTT | CASSLTGFGELFF
NA | TRBJ2-5 | TRBV4-2 | TRBD2 | TGTGCCAGCAGCCACAGCGGGGGCTCGCAGGAGACCCAGTACTTC | CASSHSGGSQETQYF
once | TRBJ2-5 | TRBV2 | TRBD2 | TGTGCCAGCAGTGAAGTTGCGGGGGGGTCCAGAGAGACCCAGTACTTC | CASSEVAGGSRETQYF
NA | TRBJ2-2 | TRBV27 | NA | TGTGCCAGCCAGACAGTGTTTCAGAACACCGGGGAGCTGTTTTTT | CASQTVFQNTGELFF
NA | TRBJ2-7 | TRBV5-1 | TRBD1 | TGCGCCAGCAGCTTGGCCGTGAGGGGGCCGGCCTACGAGCAGTACTTC | CASSLAVRGPAYEQYF
NA | TRBJ2-7 | TRBV7-2 | TRBD1 | TGTGCCAGCAGCGGACAGGGGGCGGGCGAGCAGTACTTC | CASSGQGAGEQYF
NA | TRBJ1-3 | TRBV19 | TRBD1 | TGTGCCAGTAGGGACGCTGGACAGGGGGCTGGAAACACCATATATTTT | CASRDAGQGAGNTIYF
once | TRBJ2-3 | TRBV3-1/TRBV3-2 | NA | TGTGCCAGCAGCCAGGAGGCAGATACGCAGTATTTT | CASSQEADTQYF